This T cell receptor (beta chain) derives from a study of T-cell reconstitution after alpha-beta-depleted transplantation in children. Findings and caveats of the study: Reportedly, alpha-beta T cells present about two months post-transplant originated from several hundred expanded clones of graft origin. Among T cells one year after transplant, newly produced cells accounted for most counts and diversity.

During its preparation, the TCRbeta library received unique molecular identifiers. TCRdb called the PCR reads again in MiXCR, with one record for every CDR3 protein. The sample holds some 310,000 distinct CDR3 sequences, approximately 23% seen once. As for this clonotype: Its antigen remains unidentified.

The germline V gene encodes CDR1 SQVTM and CDR2 ANQGSEA. The CDR3 spans 13 residues. Between the trimmed V and J ends, which lost 3 bases and 1 base, there was a span of 6 bases. Sample: PBMCs, mostly from graft donor cells, taken 180 days after TCRalphabeta/CD19-depleted stem cell transplant. V and J are TRBV29-1 and TRBJ2-2; possibly TRBD2 for D (5 bases). This TCR derives from a male patient under 18 who had a stem cell transplant for acute lymphoblastic leukemia, so the T cells may come from the graft donor. CDR3 coding DNA: TGCAGCGTTGATAGCGTGAACACCGGGGAGCTGTTTTTT. Encoded protein: CSVDSVNTGELFF.